Sequencing of this TCR beta chain was carried out in a study of blood T cells in healthy people across ages. Findings and caveats of the study: Higher diversity and more naive CD4+ cells were features of long-lived donors, compared to aged donors. What prevented conclusive comparison of naive and antigen-experienced cells was that PBMCs were unsorted.

V shed 0 bases and J shed 4 bases, with 12 bases lying between them. The CDR3 contains 15 residues. Germline-derived CDR1 and CDR2 are SEHNR and FQNEAQ (reference sequence). Each donor supplied roughly 10 milliliters of peripheral blood. As concerns this clonotype: Its antigen is currently unknown.

Combining a sample-barcoded 5' primer with a J-beta primer mix, a second PCR ran for roughly 6 to 11 cycles. One entry per CDR3 protein results from TCRdb running MiXCR on the 5' RACE reads. This sample has about 940,000 distinct CDR3 sequences, with roughly 48% found just once. V usage is TRBV7-9 and J usage is TRBJ1-2; the D is unclear. Sequencing used blood. The sequence came from a man aged 30 to 45 in good health. The CDR3 nucleotides are TGTGCCAGCAGCTTAGCAGAGCCAGCCGTCTATGGCTACACCTTC. Its protein product is CASSLAEPAVYGYTF.